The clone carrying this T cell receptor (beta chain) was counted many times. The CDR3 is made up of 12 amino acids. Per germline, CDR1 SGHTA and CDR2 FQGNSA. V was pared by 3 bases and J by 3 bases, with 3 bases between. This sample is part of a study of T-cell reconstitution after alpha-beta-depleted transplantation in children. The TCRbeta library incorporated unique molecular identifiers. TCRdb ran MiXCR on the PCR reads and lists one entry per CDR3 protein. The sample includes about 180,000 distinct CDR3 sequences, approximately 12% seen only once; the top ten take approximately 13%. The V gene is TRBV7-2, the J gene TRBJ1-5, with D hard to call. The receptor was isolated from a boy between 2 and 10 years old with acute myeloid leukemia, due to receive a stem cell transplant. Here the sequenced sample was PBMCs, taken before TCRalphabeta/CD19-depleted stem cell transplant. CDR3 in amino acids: CASSFLNQPQHF. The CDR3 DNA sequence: TGTGCCAGCAGCTTCCTCAATCAGCCCCAGCATTTT.